These 10 T cell receptor beta chains were sequenced from one sample in a study of T cell responses to AZD1222 COVID-19 vaccine. Here immunoSEQ multiplex PCR was the method, and the copy in TCRdb shows in-frame clones only, minus some. The repertoire holds 110,000 to 150,000 clones, with almost 90% as singletons. The sample in question was peripheral blood, obtained on day 0 of AZD1222 vaccination. Receptors were obtained from an adult in good health.

The chain has TRBV7-2 and TRBJ2-2; D assignment may be TRBD1 or TRBD2 (5 bases each). V was pared by 5 bases and J by 4 bases, with 11 bases between. Germline V CDR1 and CDR2: SGHTA, FQGNSA. This CDR3 region has 14 residues. The CDR3 region has the DNA TGTGCCAGCAGCGTTGGGACCCCCACCGGGGAGCTGTTTTTT. Residues: CASSVGTPTGELFF.

The V gene is TRBV5-4, the J gene TRBJ2-7; D might be TRBD2 (5 bases). Germline V gene sequence: CDR1 SGHNT, CDR2 YYREEE (reference sequence). The CDR3 extends over 13 amino acids. Trimming cost V 2 bases and J 2 bases, with 8 bases left between them. The DNA for the CDR3 is TGTGCCAGCAGCTTCGGACTGACCTACGAGCAGTACTTC. Amino acid sequence: CASSFGLTYEQYF.

The genes are TRBV7-2 and TRBJ2-5; 9 bases agree with TRBD2. Per the germline V gene, CDR1 is SGHTA and CDR2 is FQGNSA. V shed 3 bases and J 4 bases; nucleotides not matched to a gene: 6. This CDR3 comprises 15 residues. CDR3 coding DNA: TGTGCCAGCAGCTTCAGCGGGAGGAATCGAGAGACCCAGTACTTC. As protein: CASSFSGRNRETQYF.

The chain links TRBV6-1 to TRBJ1-2; no clear D. The germline gives CDR1 MNHNS, CDR2 SASEGT. The CDR3 contains 11 residues. Trimming cost V 3 bases and J 7 bases, with 6 bases left between them. The CDR3 DNA is TGTGCCAGCAGTGAGTTGGGTGGCTACACCTTC. The encoded protein is CASSELGGYTF.

The chain combines TRBV7-2 with TRBJ2-7; 10 nucleotides align to TRBD2. The trim removed 5 bases at V and 5 bases at J, leaving 9 bases unmatched. The germline CDR1 and CDR2 sequences are SGHTA and FQGNSA. This CDR3 is built from 15 residues. The CDR3 DNA reads as TGTGCCAGCAGCCTAGTTCTAGCGGGAGTTAACGAGCAGTACTTC. Protein sequence: CASSLVLAGVNEQYF.

The CDR3 region has the DNA TGTGCCAGCAGCTTCTTAGTGGGGGGAAGGAGCAATGAGCAGTTCTTC. This codes for CASSFLVGGRSNEQFF. This sequence joins TRBV11-3 and TRBJ2-1; D is possibly TRBD2 (6 bases). Looked up from germline, CDR1 is SGHNT and CDR2 is YENEEA. This CDR3 region has 16 residues. The V and J ends lost 3 bases and 6 bases respectively, with 18 bases between them.

The CDR3 region has the DNA TGTGCCAGCAGTGCGCTCAGGGGAGGTACTGAAGCTTTCTTT. Translated: CASSALRGGTEAFF. J is TRBJ1-1 and V is TRBV2; D possibly corresponds to TRBD1 (6 bases). CDR3 length: 14 residues. V was shortened by 4 bases and J by 5 bases, with 14 bases between the two germline ends. Germline CDR1 SNHLY, CDR2 FYNNEI.

The gene calls are TRBV18 and TRBJ1-1; 9 nucleotides match TRBD1. This CDR3 contains 13 residues. Trimming took 5 bases from V and 5 from J; bases not matched to a gene: 3. Germline CDR1 reads KGHSH; CDR2 reads LQKENI. CDR3 loop: CASSDRGKTEAFF. The CDR3 bases are TGTGCCAGCTCAGACAGGGGGAAAACTGAAGCTTTCTTT.

The V call is TRBV11-3, the J call TRBJ1-3, with D perhaps matching TRBD1 (6 bases). CDR1 and CDR2 (germline): SGHNT, YENEEA. Trimming cost V 2 bases and J 6 bases, with 20 bases left between them. CDR3 length: 17 amino acids. Here the CDR3 DNA reads TGTGCCAGCAGCTTAAACTTGGTCGGGGGGCTGAAAAACACCATATATTTT. This translates into CASSLNLVGGLKNTIYF.

The chain has TRBV3-1 (or the pseudogene TRBV3-2) and TRBJ1-5; D is ambiguous. Germline CDR1 LGHDT, CDR2 YNNKEL (reference sequence). The CDR3 length is 15 residues. V was trimmed by 0 bases and J by 4 bases, leaving 10 bases between them. Written as DNA, the CDR3 is TGTGCCAGCAGCCAAGACCACAGTCTAAATCAGCCCCAGCATTTT. This translates into CASSQDHSLNQPQHF.